The clone carrying this T cell receptor (beta chain) was recorded at least ten times. The antigen is unknown. Expressed TCRB transcripts were sequenced because the entire RNA isolate underwent reverse transcription. TCRdb keeps only in-frame clones here, not all; method: immunoSEQ multiplex PCR. The table includes hundreds of thousands of clones, around an eighth detected once. This sample is part of a study of beta chain features in type 1 diabetes. Overall study findings and caveats: Type 1 diabetes patients had VDJ junctions that carried fewer insertions and more deletions. Naive, central memory and Treg TCRB repertoires seemed to resemble each other more closely in patients than they did in healthy donors.

Germline loops: CDR1 SGHDN, CDR2 FVKESK. V lost 2 bases and J lost 0; bases outside the gene matches: 3. This CDR3 contains 15 residues. This rearrangement joins TRBV14 to TRBJ2-7; 8 nucleotides match TRBD1. Sequenced: naive CD4+ T cells from blood. This receptor was obtained from a woman aged 35 to 49 in good health. CDR3 loop: CASSQRQGSSYEQYF. CDR3 DNA sequence: TGTGCCAGCAGCCAACGACAGGGGAGCTCCTACGAGCAGTACTTC.